This entry concerns a single T cell receptor (beta chain). Method: immunoSEQ multiplex PCR; TCRdb's copy keeps in-frame clones and lacks some. This sample has tens of thousands of clones; about 90% occur once, and the top ten carry roughly a third. Blood was sampled at baseline, cycle 4 day 1, and cycle 7 day 1. This record comes from a study of OX40 agonist ivuxolimab in advanced cancers. This sequence originates from an adult with an advanced solid tumor such as melanoma, head and neck, liver or kidney cancer. The source was CD4+ or CD8+ T cells sorted from blood, collected in a trial of the OX40 agonist ivuxolimab.

In nucleotides, the CDR3 is TGTGCCAGCAGCTTATTTGCCGGGACAGGGAGTCTCCATGAGCAGTTCTTC. It yields the protein CASSLFAGTGSLHEQFF. The chain combines TRBV7-6 with TRBJ2-1, with 9 positions matching TRBD1. The CDR3 is 17 residues long. The ends lost 2 bases at V and 8 bases at J; junction bases unmatched: 13. Germline CDR1 reads SGHVS; CDR2 reads FNYEAQ. The full variable domain, its missing parts supplied by reference TRBV7-6 and TRBJ2-1, is GAGVSQSPRYKVTKRGQDVALRCDPISGHVSLYWYRQALGQGPEFLTYFNYEAQQDKSGLPNDRFSAERPEGSISTLTIQRTEQRDSAMYRCASSLFAGTGSLHEQFFGPGTRLTVL.